The 29 T cell receptor beta chains given below trace back to one sample, sequenced in a study of OX40 agonist ivuxolimab in advanced cancers. The method was immunoSEQ multiplex PCR; TCRdb's version includes in-frame clones alone and lacks a portion of them. The sample includes fewer than 50,000 clones, roughly 80% seen only once; the top ten take around 12%. Sequenced material: CD4+ or CD8+ T cells sorted from blood, taken in a trial of the OX40 agonist ivuxolimab. Source of these receptors: an adult with an advanced solid tumor such as melanoma, head and neck, liver or kidney cancer.

This clone was seen just once. This chain connects TRBV7-9 to TRBJ1-2, with 8 bases fitting TRBD1. CDR1 is SEHNR and CDR2 is FQNEAQ in the germline V gene (reference sequence). V trimming: 5 bases; J trimming: 6 bases; junction bases outside the gene matches: 8. CDR3 length: 14 residues. This CDR3 reads CASSRGQGADGYTF. The CDR3 region has the DNA TGTGCCAGCAGCCGCGGTCAGGGGGCAGATGGCTACACCTTC.

CDR3 region: CASTGQGATDTQYF. DNA for the CDR3: TGTGCCAGCACCGGACAGGGAGCCACAGATACGCAGTATTTT. This chain connects TRBV2 to TRBJ2-3, with 8 bases fitting TRBD1. This CDR3 region has 14 residues. Germline V gene data show CDR1 as SNHLY and CDR2 as FYNNEI. Trimming removed 7 bases from V and 2 bases from J; junction bases left unmatched: 5. The full variable domain, completed using reference TRBV2 and TRBJ2-3, is EPEVTQTPSHQVTQMGQEVILRCVPISNHLYFYWYRQILGQKVEFLVSFYNNEISEKSEIFDDQFSVERPDGSNFTLKIRSTKLEDSAMYFCASTGQGATDTQYFGPGTRLTVL.

The rearrangement links TRBV29-1 to TRBJ2-1; 9 bases line up with TRBD2. The germline V gene has CDR1 SQVTM and CDR2 ANQGSEA. CDR3 length: 15 residues. J gave up 0 bases and V 6 bases, and 6 bases lay outside the gene matches. The CDR3, as DNA: TGCAGCGTACCTAGCGGGATTAGCTCCTACAATGAGCAGTTCTTC. It translates to CSVPSGISSYNEQFF.

This clone was observed a few times. The genes are TRBV5-5 and TRBJ2-1; TRBD2 might be the D (6 bases). The germline CDR1 and CDR2 sequences are SGHKS and YYEKEE (reference sequence). V gave up 4 bases and J gave up 0 bases, with 14 bases separating them. CDR3 length: 16 amino acids. As DNA, the CDR3 is TGTGCCAGCAGCCCCTTGGGGGGTAGCTCCTACAATGAGCAGTTCTTC. This gives the protein CASSPLGGSSYNEQFF.

The V and J genes are TRBV19 and TRBJ1-1; D is undetermined. The germline V gene has CDR1 LNHDA and CDR2 SQIVND (reference sequence). This CDR3 is 11 amino acids long. The V end lost 9 bases, the J end lost 1 base, and 6 bases lay between the germline ends. The DNA of the CDR3 is TGTGCCAGCGCAGGGAACACTGAAGCTTTCTTT. Protein: CASAGNTEAFF.

V is TRBV11-3 and J is TRBJ2-1, with 10 nucleotides matching TRBD2. This CDR3 has 15 residues. After removal of 1 base from V and 7 bases from J, the junction contained 4 bases not matched to a gene. Germline values: CDR1 SGHNT, CDR2 YENEEA. CDR3: CASSLGQREGNEQFF. In nucleotides, the CDR3 is TGTGCCAGCAGCTTAGGACAGCGGGAGGGTAATGAGCAGTTCTTC. Using reference TRBV11-3 and TRBJ2-1 for the parts outside the CDR3, the full variable domain is EAGVVQSPRYKIIEKKQPVAFWCNPISGHNTLYWYLQNLGQGPELLIRYENEEAVDDSQLPKDRFSAERLKGVDSTLKIQPAELGDSAVYLCASSLGQREGNEQFFGPGTRLTVL.

This chain connects TRBV18 to TRBJ1-4; TRBD1 matches 7 bases. V dropped 6 bases and J dropped 10; count of bases not matched to a gene: 17. The CDR3 covers 16 residues. Germline V gene lookup returns CDR1 KGHSH and CDR2 LQKENI. DNA for the CDR3: TGTGCCAGCTCGCCCACAGGGGCCGTAGCCCTTGGAAAACTGTTTTTT. Protein product: CASSPTGAVALGKLFF.

The CDR3 coding sequence is TGTGCCAGCAGCCCCGCATGGAACTATGGCTACACCTTC. Protein: CASSPAWNYGYTF. This rearrangement joins TRBV14 to TRBJ1-2; D is ambiguous. This CDR3 spans 13 amino acids. Trimming pared 4 bases from V and 2 bases from J, leaving 8 bases between. Germline loops: CDR1 SGHDN, CDR2 FVKESK.

The rearrangement links TRBV12-5 to TRBJ2-3; TRBD2 agrees at 8 bases. V was pared by 2 bases and J by 5 bases, with 9 bases of the junction left unmatched. In germline, CDR1 is LGHNT, CDR2 FRNRAP. The CDR3 totals 16 residues. The CDR3 here is CASGLPGSGSLDTQYF. CDR3 nucleotide sequence: TGTGCTAGTGGTTTGCCTGGAAGCGGGAGCCTAGATACGCAGTATTTT.

The chain carries TRBV9 and TRBJ2-7; possible D gene TRBD1, 6 bases. The ends were cut back, 0 bases at V and 4 bases at J, with 11 bases in the middle. CDR1 and CDR2 (germline): SGDLS, YYNGEE. There are 14 residues in the CDR3. CDR3 bases: TGTGCCAGCAGCGTAGCTACAGGGCCATACGAGCAGTACTTC. It encodes CASSVATGPYEQYF.

The V call is TRBV7-6, the J call TRBJ2-2; D gene ambiguous. Looked up from germline, CDR1 is SGHVS and CDR2 is FNYEAQ. Trimming removed 2 bases at V and 2 bases at J, with 12 bases between. This CDR3 has 16 residues. The CDR3 nucleotides are TGTGCCAGCAGCTTATATGGCCCCCTAAACACCGGGGAGCTGTTTTTT. It encodes CASSLYGPLNTGELFF.

V usage is TRBV28 and J usage is TRBJ2-1; the D call may be TRBD1 or TRBD2 (6 bases each). CDR3 size: 13 residues. The V end was cut by 4 bases, the J end by 12 bases, with 16 bases between. From germline, CDR1 is MDHEN and CDR2 SYDVKM. The CDR3: CASSSPGASVQFF. The CDR3 DNA reads TGTGCCAGCAGTTCCCCAGGGGCTAGCGTGCAGTTCTTC.

The rearrangement joins TRBV27 to TRBJ1-2, with 8 bases identical to TRBD1. With 5 bases clipped from V and 8 bases from J, the junction kept 4 bases outside the gene matches. Per germline, CDR1 MNHEY and CDR2 SMNVEV (reference sequence). This CDR3 has 12 amino acids. For the CDR3, the DNA is TGTGCCAGCAGTACACAGGGGGAGGGCTACACCTTC. Protein product: CASSTQGEGYTF.

This clone turned up a few times. V usage is TRBV10-3 and J usage is TRBJ2-3, with TRBD2 as a possible D gene (6 bases). Germline V gene lookup returns CDR1 ENHRY and CDR2 SYGVKD. Trimming removed 2 bases at V and 4 bases at J, with 10 bases between. This CDR3 is built from 14 residues. The CDR3 nucleotides read TGTGCCATCAGTGAGGGTGCGGGATCAGATACGCAGTATTTT. Protein product: CAISEGAGSDTQYF.

This clone was seen only once. V usage is TRBV6-5 and J usage is TRBJ1-2; 7 nucleotides agree with TRBD1. The CDR3 has 14 amino acids. Germline-derived CDR1 and CDR2 are MNHEY and SVGAGI. J gave up 0 bases and V 6 bases, and 4 bases lay outside the gene matches. The CDR3 here is CASRPGTANYGYTF. CDR3 coding DNA: TGTGCCAGCAGACCCGGGACAGCTAACTATGGCTACACCTTC.

This chain joins TRBV6-6 and TRBJ2-2; 7 bases align to TRBD2. Looked up from germline, CDR1 is MNHNY and CDR2 is SVGAGI (reference sequence). The CDR3 consists of 14 residues. V dropped 2 bases and J dropped 8; count of bases not matched to a gene: 5. The CDR3 DNA reads as TGTGCCAGCAGTTACGGGAGGGGCGGAGGGGAGCTGTTTTTT. Its translation is CASSYGRGGGELFF.

The chain links TRBV6-6 to TRBJ2-7; 8 bases are shared with TRBD1. Germline CDR1 MNHNY, CDR2 SVGAGI (reference sequence). V dropped 2 bases and J dropped 4; count of bases not matched to a gene: 4. CDR3 length: 14 residues. The CDR3 loop is CASSYQGASYEQYF. DNA for the CDR3: TGTGCCAGCAGTTACCAGGGGGCGTCATACGAGCAGTACTTC.

The chain links TRBV18 to TRBJ2-3; D unclear. Germline CDR1 and CDR2: KGHSH and LQKENI. This CDR3 spans 13 amino acids. Trimming shortened V by 3 bases and J by 0 bases, and 4 bases separated the two germline ends. The CDR3, as DNA: TGTGCCAGCTCACCGCCTAGCACAGATACGCAGTATTTT. This gives the protein CASSPPSTDTQYF.

Only one count was recorded for this clone. The gene calls are TRBV5-6 and TRBJ1-1; D perhaps matches TRBD1 (6 bases). This CDR3 region has 13 residues. Germline lookup yields CDR1 SGHDT and CDR2 YYEEEE. Trimming took 3 bases from V and 7 from J, leaving 13 bases between them. For the CDR3, the DNA is TGTGCCAGCAGCTCACAGGGTCTGGATGAAGCTTTCTTT. It is translated as CASSSQGLDEAFF. The complete variable domain, with remaining parts taken from reference TRBV5-6 and TRBJ1-1, reads DAGVTQSPTHLIKTRGQQVTLRCSPKSGHDTVSWYQQALGQGPQFIFQYYEEEERQRGNFPDRFSGHQFPNYSSELNVNALLLGDSALYLCASSSQGLDEAFFGQGTRLTVV.

This clone was seen a handful of times. The genes are TRBV5-4 and TRBJ2-4, with no clear D. From germline, CDR1 is SGHNT and CDR2 YYREEE (reference sequence). The CDR3 covers 11 residues. Trimming cost V 6 bases and J 5 bases, with 6 bases left between them. The CDR3 loop reads CASTSQNIQYF. In nucleotides, the CDR3 is TGTGCCAGCACTAGTCAAAACATTCAGTACTTC.

The chain links TRBV18 to TRBJ1-5; the match to TRBD1 covers 9 bases. CDR3 size: 15 residues. Trimming at V came to 4 bases and at J to 2 bases, leaving 3 bases not matched to a gene. CDR1 KGHSH and CDR2 LQKENI come from the germline V gene. Here the CDR3 reads CASSRQGEGNQPQHF. Written as DNA, the CDR3 is TGTGCCAGCTCACGACAGGGGGAGGGCAATCAGCCCCAGCATTTT.

This chain uses TRBV10-3 with TRBJ2-4; D unresolved. Germline V CDR1 and CDR2: ENHRY, SYGVKD. V shed 0 bases and J shed 5 bases, with 8 bases lying between them. The CDR3 sequence is 14 residues long. CDR3 sequence: CAISESTDQNIQYF. CDR3 bases: TGTGCCATCAGTGAGTCGACGGACCAAAACATTCAGTACTTC.

The chain carries TRBV6-5 and TRBJ1-1, with D perhaps matching TRBD1 (5 bases). Trimming shortened V by 6 bases and J by 5 bases, and 7 bases separated the two germline ends. Germline lookup yields CDR1 MNHEY and CDR2 SVGAGI. This CDR3 is 11 amino acids long. CDR3 DNA: TGTGCCAGCAGACGGGGGACTGAAGCTTTCTTT. Protein: CASRRGTEAFF.

The chain couples TRBV7-3 to TRBJ2-1; TRBD2 matches 10 bases. J lost 8 bases, V lost 2 bases, and 6 bases had no gene match. From germline, CDR1 is SGHTA and CDR2 FQGTGA. The CDR3 totals 15 residues. This chain's CDR3 is CASSLLAGEWDEQFF. The CDR3, as DNA: TGTGCCAGCAGCTTACTAGCGGGAGAGTGGGATGAGCAGTTCTTC.

The V and J genes are TRBV28 and TRBJ1-2; maybe TRBD1 (5 bases). Trimming removed 7 bases from V and 4 bases from J, with 13 bases in between. The CDR3 is 13 amino acids. From germline, CDR1 is MDHEN and CDR2 SYDVKM. CDR3 sequence (DNA): TGTGCCAGCACTTATGGGGCCGCCTATGGCTACACCTTC. This encodes CASTYGAAYGYTF.

This chain links TRBV10-1 with TRBJ2-4, with D possibly being TRBD2 (6 bases). V was clipped by 5 bases and J by 3 bases, with 14 bases between them. Germline lookup yields CDR1 WNHNN and CDR2 SYGVQD (reference sequence). This CDR3 region has 15 residues. The CDR3 region is CASSSSEGGKNIQYF. Written as DNA, the CDR3 is TGCGCCAGCAGTTCCTCGGAGGGTGGCAAAAACATTCAGTACTTC.

This chain joins TRBV7-3 and TRBJ2-4; 8 bases match TRBD1. The germline V gene encodes CDR1 SGHTA and CDR2 FQGTGA. CDR3 size: 16 residues. The ends lost 5 bases at V and 1 base at J; junction bases unmatched: 7. This chain's CDR3 is CASSPGQGNAKNIQYF. CDR3 bases: TGTGCCAGCAGCCCAGGACAGGGCAATGCCAAAAACATTCAGTACTTC.

CDR3 sequence: CASSPVGADTQYF. CDR3 DNA: TGTGCCAGCTCCCCCGTGGGGGCAGATACGCAGTATTTT. The chain carries TRBV18 and TRBJ2-3; D assignment may be TRBD1 or TRBD2 (5 bases each). Germline-derived CDR1 and CDR2 are KGHSH and LQKENI. Trimming left V 6 bases short and J 4 bases short, with 11 bases between. The length of the CDR3 is 13 residues.

This chain connects TRBV27 to TRBJ2-7; TRBD2 aligns across 8 bases. The length of the CDR3 is 15 residues. Germline CDR1 MNHEY, CDR2 SMNVEV (reference sequence). Trimming cost V 4 bases and J 0 bases; bases outside gene matches: 5. In nucleotides, the CDR3 is TGTGCCAGCAGTTCACTAGCGGCCAGCTCCTACGAGCAGTACTTC. Encoded protein: CASSSLAASSYEQYF.